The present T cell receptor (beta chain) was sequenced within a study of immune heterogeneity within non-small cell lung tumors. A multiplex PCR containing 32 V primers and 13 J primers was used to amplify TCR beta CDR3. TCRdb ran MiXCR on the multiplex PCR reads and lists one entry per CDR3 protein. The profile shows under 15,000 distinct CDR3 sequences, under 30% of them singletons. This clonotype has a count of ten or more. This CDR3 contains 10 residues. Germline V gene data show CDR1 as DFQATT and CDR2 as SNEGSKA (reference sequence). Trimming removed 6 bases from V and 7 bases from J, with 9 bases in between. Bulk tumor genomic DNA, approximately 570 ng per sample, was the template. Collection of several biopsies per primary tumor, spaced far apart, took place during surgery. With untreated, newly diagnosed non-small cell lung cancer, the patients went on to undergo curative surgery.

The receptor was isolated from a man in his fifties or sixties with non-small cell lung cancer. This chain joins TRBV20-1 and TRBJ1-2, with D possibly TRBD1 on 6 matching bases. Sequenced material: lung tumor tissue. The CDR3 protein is CSAPGVGYTF. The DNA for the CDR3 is TGCAGTGCGCCAGGGGTTGGCTACACCTTC.